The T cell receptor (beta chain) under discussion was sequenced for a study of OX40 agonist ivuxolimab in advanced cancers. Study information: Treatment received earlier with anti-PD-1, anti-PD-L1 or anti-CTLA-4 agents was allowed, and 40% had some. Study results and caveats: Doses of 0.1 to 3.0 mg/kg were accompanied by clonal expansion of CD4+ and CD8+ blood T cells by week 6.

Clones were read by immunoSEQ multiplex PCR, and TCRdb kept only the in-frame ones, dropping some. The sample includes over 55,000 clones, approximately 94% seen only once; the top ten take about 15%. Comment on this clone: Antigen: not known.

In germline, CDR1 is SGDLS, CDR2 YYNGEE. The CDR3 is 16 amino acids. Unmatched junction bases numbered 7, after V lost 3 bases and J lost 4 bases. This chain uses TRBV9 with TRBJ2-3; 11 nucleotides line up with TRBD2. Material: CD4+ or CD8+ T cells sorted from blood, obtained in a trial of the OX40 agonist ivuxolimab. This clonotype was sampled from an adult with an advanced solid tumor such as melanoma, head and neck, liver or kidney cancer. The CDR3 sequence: CASSDNSGRDPDTQYF. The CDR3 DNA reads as TGTGCCAGCAGCGACAATAGCGGGAGGGACCCAGATACGCAGTATTTT.